The present TCR beta chain was sequenced within a study of blood T cell repertoires in COVID-19. Study-level background: Samples representing acute and convalescent COVID-19 were sourced from the United States, Italy and Spain. PBMCs, B-cell-depleted T cells, or T cells provided the cDNA or gDNA that made up the material.

V shed 0 bases and J shed 0 bases, with 12 bases lying between them. The CDR3 consists of 16 residues. Per the germline V gene, CDR1 is SGHNT and CDR2 is YYREEE (reference sequence). Authors' data handling: Estimation of nucleated cell counts was performed using reference gene primer amplification. Libraries were prepared by immunoSEQ multiplex PCR; TCRdb keeps only in-frame clonotypes and omits some of them. The V and J calls and clone size are taken from that table; D and trimming were inferred from the DNA. Of 70,000 or so clones listed, more than 80% are singletons. The source is a man in his thirties or forties with acute or convalescent COVID-19. The chain recombines TRBV5-4 with TRBJ1-1, with D possibly matching TRBD1 (5 bases). Sequences were obtained from peripheral blood. The CDR3 spells CASSLDGAGVNTEAFF. The CDR3 coding sequence is TGTGCCAGCAGCTTGGATGGGGCAGGAGTGAACACTGAAGCTTTCTTT. Looking up the rest from reference TRBV5-4 and TRBJ1-1 gives the full variable domain: ETGVTQSPTHLIKTRGQQVTLRCSSQSGHNTVSWYQQALGQGPQFIFQYYREEENGRGNFPPRFSGLQFPNYSSELNVNALELDDSALYLCASSLDGAGVNTEAFFGQGTRLTVV.